The rows below give T cell receptor beta chains drawn from one sample of a study of siplizumab effects on memory and regulatory T cells. Clones were sequenced by immunoSEQ multiplex PCR, and TCRdb holds only the in-frame ones, with some missing. The sample has around 87,000 clones; 70% to 90% are singletons. The sequencing input was CD4+ T cells sorted from blood. The receptors originated from a human donor in good health. The CDR3 runs from the conserved cysteine through the conserved F or W. A D gene is named only where the DNA matches it firmly. Only some rows state a clone size, as once, few, many or a class for expanded clones.

-	TRBV2	14	-	TRBJ1-5	TGTGCCAGCCGTCGGGACTCCCCGAATCAGCCCCAGCATTTT	CASRRDSPNQPQHF
TRBD2	TRBV30	16	-	TRBJ2-3	TGTGCCTGGAGTGTACGTCGAGCGGGAGGGACAGATACGCAGTATTTT	CAWSVRRAGGTDTQYF
-	TRBV29-1	15	-	TRBJ2-4	TGCAGCGTAAAAACAGCGAACGAAGCCAAAAACATTCAGTACTTC	CSVKTANEAKNIQYF
-	TRBV11-2	13	-	TRBJ1-3	TGTGCCAGCAGCTTAGAATGGGGTTCCAGCATATATTTT	CASSLEWGSSIYF
-	TRBV7-9	12	-	TRBJ2-3	TGTGCCAGCAGCTTATCTGCAGATACGCAGTATTTT	CASSLSADTQYF
-	TRBV5-3	16	once	TRBJ2-5	TGTGCCAGAAGCCCGGAACCCGGGACGTGCCAAGAGACCCAGTACTTC	CARSPEPGTCQETQYF
-	TRBV18	13	-	TRBJ2-1	TGTGCCAGCTCACAGAACTTAAGGAATGAGCAGTTCTTC	CASSQNLRNEQFF
TRBD1	TRBV4-1	16	-	TRBJ2-4	TGCGCCAGCAGCCTTGTCATGACAGGGGCCAAAAACATTCAGTACTTC	CASSLVMTGAKNIQYF
-	TRBV2	14	-	TRBJ2-4	TGTGCCAGCAGGCAGGGTCTAGCCAAAAACATTCAGTACTTC	CASRQGLAKNIQYF
-	TRBV4-3	18	-	TRBJ2-4	TGCGCCAGCAGCCGTTCCCTCGGGCAGGGCTTCGGCAAAAACATTCAGTACTTC	CASSRSLGQGFGKNIQYF
TRBD2	TRBV27	16	-	TRBJ2-3	TGTGCCAGCAGTCCCCGACTAGCGAATACACTGGATACGCAGTATTTT	CASSPRLANTLDTQYF
-	TRBV29-1	14	-	TRBJ1-5	TGCAGCGTTGAAGATAAAGGGCTGGGGCAGCCCCAGCATTTT	CSVEDKGLGQPQHF
TRBD1	TRBV29-1	17	-	TRBJ2-1	TGCAGCGTTGAAAGGAGGGACAGGGCTTGGTCGGTGAGTGAGCAGTTCTTC	CSVERRDRAWSVSEQFF
-	TRBV4-2	13	-	TRBJ2-7	TGTGCCAGCAGCCAAGACGTGGCCCGCGAGCAGTACTTC	CASSQDVAREQYF
TRBD2	TRBV19	16	once	TRBJ2-3	TGTGCCAGTAGTACGGGACTAGCGGGTGACACAGATACGCAGTATTTT	CASSTGLAGDTDTQYF
TRBD2	TRBV10-3	13	-	TRBJ2-7	TGTGCCATCGGGATAGCGGGGAGGGACGAGCAGTACTTC	CAIGIAGRDEQYF
TRBD1	TRBV7-9	15	-	TRBJ2-5	TGTGCCAGCAGTTTGGGACAGGGGAGGCAAGAGACCCAGTACTTC	CASSLGQGRQETQYF
TRBD1	TRBV11-3	14	-	TRBJ2-7	TGTGCCAGCAGCTCGGGACAGGGGTTCAGCGAGCAGTACTTC	CASSSGQGFSEQYF